Listed here are 28 T cell receptor beta chains from one sample, sequenced in a study of T cell repertoires in cytomegalovirus infection (dated by TCRdb to the late 2010s). The listed sequencing device is Illumina HiSeq 1500. TCRdb reprocessing: public reads trimmed at Q25 with fastp, clones called with MiXCR, in-frame beta chains kept. Every distinct CDR3 protein forms one entry, paired with its most common genes and DNA. The sample contains about 300,000 distinct CDR3 sequences, about 23% of them found a single time. The ten largest clones take up more than 11% of the sample. The sequenced sample was PBMCs. The origin of the receptors is a human donor in good health (CMV status not recorded). Some clones in this sample may be carry-over from other donors' samples.

The chain combines TRBV20-1 with TRBJ2-5, with 10 bases fitting TRBD2. Per germline, CDR1 DFQATT and CDR2 SNEGSKA (reference sequence). With V trimmed by 3 bases and J by 2 bases, 6 bases remained unmatched. The CDR3 extends over 15 amino acids. CDR3 residues: CSASHSGRGQETQYF. DNA of the CDR3: TGCAGTGCTAGTCACAGCGGGAGGGGTCAAGAGACCCAGTACTTC.

This clonotype was counted a few times. The rearrangement links TRBV28 to TRBJ2-7; D may be TRBD1 (5 bases). V dropped 3 bases and J dropped 4 bases, with 13 bases sitting between them. This CDR3 has 14 residues. Per the germline V gene, CDR1 is MDHEN and CDR2 is SYDVKM. This CDR3 reads CASSFVTEKYEQYF. CDR3 DNA sequence: TGTGCCAGCAGTTTTGTGACAGAAAAGTACGAGCAGTACTTC.

The genes are TRBV28 and TRBJ1-2, with D hard to call. V dropped 2 bases and J dropped 4 bases, with 8 bases sitting between them. The CDR3 runs 13 residues. Germline CDR1 reads MDHEN; CDR2 reads SYDVKM. CDR3: CASSLGRTYGYTF. DNA for the CDR3: TGTGCCAGCAGTTTAGGGCGGACCTATGGCTACACCTTC.

This clonotype was counted ten times or more. The chain combines TRBV7-2 with TRBJ2-1; 11 nucleotides align to TRBD2. V dropped 4 bases and J dropped 4; count of bases not matched to a gene: 6. Germline loops: CDR1 SGHTA, CDR2 FQGNSA. The CDR3 spans 16 residues. DNA of the CDR3: TGTGCCAGCAGCTATTTAGCGGGAGGGGGTTACAATGAGCAGTTCTTC. This codes for CASSYLAGGGYNEQFF.

Only a few counts were recorded for this clonotype. The chain employs TRBV7-2 and TRBJ2-5, with D unclear. The V end was cut by 5 bases, the J end by 5 bases, with 12 bases between. The V gene's germline CDR1 is SGHTA and CDR2 FQGNSA. This CDR3 has 13 amino acids. The CDR3 sequence is CASSGPSVETQYF. In DNA, the CDR3 is TGTGCCAGCAGCGGCCCCTCGGTGGAGACCCAGTACTTC.

J is TRBJ1-2 and V is TRBV25-1, with TRBD1 identical over 11 bases. Trimming at V came to 1 base and at J to 6 bases, leaving 4 bases not matched to a gene. The CDR3 contains 15 residues. The germline CDR1 and CDR2 sequences are MGHDK and SYGVNS. This CDR3 is CASSESGTGGHGYTF. DNA for the CDR3: TGTGCCAGCAGTGAATCCGGGACAGGGGGACATGGCTACACCTTC.

This clonotype has more than one count but fewer than ten. The chain couples TRBV5-4 to TRBJ2-7; D tentatively reads TRBD1 or TRBD2 (5 bases each). V was trimmed by 3 bases and J by 2 bases, leaving 12 bases between them. The CDR3 loop spans 14 amino acids. CDR1 is SGHNT, CDR2 YYREEE, per germline (reference sequence). The CDR3 region is CASSWGSSTYEQYF. CDR3 DNA sequence: TGTGCCAGCAGCTGGGGGTCGTCAACCTACGAGCAGTACTTC.

This clonotype was observed a few times. J is TRBJ1-6 and V is TRBV19; 7 nucleotides match TRBD1. CDR1 and CDR2 from the germline V gene are LNHDA and SQIVND (reference sequence). The CDR3 has 18 amino acids. After removal of 5 bases from V and 0 bases from J, the junction contained 10 bases not matched to a gene. The CDR3 loop is CASSESLQGSSYNSPLHF. The DNA of the CDR3 is TGTGCCAGTAGTGAATCCCTACAGGGGAGCTCCTATAATTCACCCCTCCACTTT.

This clonotype turned up a few times. The gene calls are TRBV7-2 and TRBJ2-5, with a possible D match to TRBD2 (6 bases). Trimming stripped 5 bases from V and 5 bases from J, with 18 bases between. Looked up from germline, CDR1 is SGHTA and CDR2 is FQGNSA. The CDR3 consists of 15 residues. The CDR3 reads CASSLRWAREETQYF. The CDR3 region has the DNA TGTGCCAGCAGCCTCAGGTGGGCCCGGGAGGAGACCCAGTACTTC.

This clonotype occurred a few times. The genes are TRBV6-1 and TRBJ1-5; weak D call: TRBD1 (5 bases). The germline V gene has CDR1 MNHNS and CDR2 SASEGT. CDR3 size: 13 residues. V gave up 5 bases and J gave up 4 bases, with 9 bases separating them. CDR3 region: CASSWDQNQPQHF. Written as DNA, the CDR3 is TGTGCCAGCAGTTGGGACCAAAATCAGCCCCAGCATTTT.

This clonotype turned up a few times. V and J are TRBV28 and TRBJ1-6; 12 bases agree with TRBD1. The CDR3 is made up of 18 amino acids. CDR1 and CDR2 from the germline V gene are MDHEN and SYDVKM. V shed 5 bases and J 9 bases; nucleotides not matched to a gene: 14. The CDR3 sequence is CASSHDRDRGQGRSPLHF. CDR3 bases: TGTGCCAGCAGTCACGACCGGGACAGGGGGCAAGGACGTTCACCCCTCCACTTT.

This clonotype was counted only a few times. The J gene is TRBJ2-1, the V gene TRBV5-1; D is ambiguous. From germline, CDR1 is SGHRS and CDR2 YFSETQ. V dropped 2 bases and J dropped 3 bases, with 12 bases sitting between them. There are 15 residues in the CDR3. This CDR3 is CASSLGSAIYNEQFF. CDR3 nucleotide sequence: TGCGCCAGCAGCTTAGGATCTGCGATCTACAATGAGCAGTTCTTC.

This clonotype was detected many times. This sequence joins TRBV12-3 or TRBV12-4 and TRBJ2-5; D is possibly TRBD1 (6 bases). The CDR3 has 12 residues. V gave up 7 bases and J gave up 9 bases, with 15 bases separating them. The CDR3 is CASNTHQGPQYF. The DNA of the CDR3 is TGTGCCAGCAACACCCACCAGGGGCCCCAGTACTTC.

This clonotype showed up just a few times. The chain has TRBV5-6 and TRBJ2-1; 8 bases align to TRBD2. Germline assignment: CDR1 SGHDT and CDR2 YYEEEE. V lost 7 bases to trimming and J lost 0 bases; unmatched junction nucleotides: 18. This CDR3 has 19 residues. The DNA for the CDR3 is TGTGCCAGCGTACTACTTCGGGGTAGCGGGGCTAGCTCCTACAATGAGCAGTTCTTC. The encoded protein is CASVLLRGSGASSYNEQFF.

The rearrangement uses TRBV27 and TRBJ2-1; 12 positions match TRBD2. The CDR3 spans 14 residues. In germline, CDR1 is MNHEY, CDR2 SMNVEV (reference sequence). J lost 9 bases, V lost 5 bases, and 5 bases had no gene match. The CDR3 nucleotides are TGTGCCAGCAGTCTCCTACTAGCGGGGGGTGAGCAGTTCTTC. Protein sequence: CASSLLLAGGEQFF.

This clonotype has a handful of counts. V is TRBV25-1 and J is TRBJ1-1; a weak D match, TRBD1 (6 bases). V shed 0 bases and J shed 7 bases, with 18 bases lying between them. There are 16 residues in the CDR3. The V gene's germline CDR1 is MGHDK and CDR2 SYGVNS. CDR3 sequence: CASSEYRPRGPDEAFF. The CDR3 region has the DNA TGTGCCAGCAGTGAATATAGACCCCGGGGGCCGGATGAAGCTTTCTTT. The variable domain in full, completed from reference TRBV25-1 and TRBJ1-1, reads EADIYQTPRYLVIGTGKKITLECSQTMGHDKMYWYQQDPGMELHLIHYSYGVNSTEKGDLSSESTVSRIRTEHFPLTLESARPSHTSQYLCASSEYRPRGPDEAFFGQGTRLTVV.

This clonotype was observed a few times. J is TRBJ1-2 and V is TRBV6-5, with D uncertain. This CDR3 region has 13 residues. CDR1 is MNHEY, CDR2 SVGAGI, per germline. The V end was cut by 2 bases, the J end by 1 base, with 5 bases between. The CDR3 loop is CASSYAVNYGYTF. CDR3 DNA: TGTGCCAGCAGTTACGCAGTTAACTATGGCTACACCTTC.

This clonotype was seen many times. The chain links TRBV7-2 to TRBJ1-5; 7 nucleotides agree with TRBD1. The V gene end was trimmed by 4 bases and the J gene end by 6 bases; junction bases not matched to a gene: 6. This CDR3 spans 14 amino acids. Germline values: CDR1 SGHTA, CDR2 FQGNSA. CDR3 amino acids: CASSSRQGGQPQHF. DNA for the CDR3: TGTGCCAGCAGCTCCCGACAGGGTGGTCAGCCCCAGCATTTT.

This clonotype was observed a handful of times. This rearrangement joins TRBV7-9 to TRBJ2-5, with a weak D call TRBD1 (5 bases). The germline gives CDR1 SEHNR, CDR2 FQNEAQ (reference sequence). V lost 4 bases to trimming and J lost 9 bases, with 15 bases between them. This CDR3 has 13 residues. CDR3 in amino acids: CASSSNEPGSQYF. The CDR3 nucleotides read TGTGCCAGCAGCTCCAACGAACCAGGGTCCCAGTACTTC.

In its sample, this clonotype was seen a few times. The CDR3 coding sequence is TGTGCCAGCCGGAAAAGGGGCGCGGGCGAGACCCAGTACTTC. The encoded protein is CASRKRGAGETQYF. The gene calls are TRBV6-2 or TRBV6-3 and TRBJ2-5, with D perhaps matching TRBD1 or TRBD2 (5 bases each). Germline lookup yields CDR1 MNHEY and CDR2 SVGEGT. This CDR3 has 14 amino acids. V was pared by 8 bases and J by 5 bases, with 18 bases between.

This clonotype has a count of ten or more. J is TRBJ2-2 and V is TRBV7-2; D is unclear. Germline CDR1 reads SGHTA; CDR2 reads FQGNSA. This CDR3 region has 15 residues. With 1 base removed from V and 0 bases from J, the gap between germline ends came to 6 bases. CDR3 bases: TGTGCCAGCAGCTTAGGACCGGCGAACACCGGGGAGCTGTTTTTT. Its protein product is CASSLGPANTGELFF.

The CDR3 nucleotides are TGTGCCATCGGGCTGGGTCCCTACGAGCAGTACTTC. This sequence encodes CAIGLGPYEQYF. The chain recombines TRBV10-3 with TRBJ2-7; unclear D gene. The CDR3 is made up of 12 amino acids. The germline V gene encodes CDR1 ENHRY and CDR2 SYGVKD. The germline V and J ends were trimmed by 8 bases and 2 bases, with 10 bases remaining between them.

This clonotype was counted a few times. The rearrangement uses TRBV7-9 and TRBJ2-3; a possible D gene is TRBD2 (5 bases). The V end was cut by 3 bases, the J end by 2 bases, with 15 bases between. Germline assignment: CDR1 SEHNR and CDR2 FQNEAQ (reference sequence). This CDR3 comprises 16 residues. CDR3 region: CASSFGRTADTDTQYF. The CDR3 DNA follows: TGTGCCAGCAGCTTTGGAAGGACTGCGGACACAGATACGCAGTATTTT.

The V gene is TRBV5-4, the J gene TRBJ1-1; D unclear. V dropped 4 bases and J dropped 0 bases, with 10 bases sitting between them. Per the germline V gene, CDR1 is SGHNT and CDR2 is YYREEE (reference sequence). The CDR3 consists of 14 residues. The CDR3 sequence: CASSNPTLNTEAFF. The CDR3 DNA reads as TGTGCCAGCAGCAACCCTACTTTGAACACTGAAGCTTTCTTT.

This clonotype was counted many times. The J gene is TRBJ2-5, the V gene TRBV6-1; 9 positions match TRBD2. Germline loops: CDR1 MNHNS, CDR2 SASEGT. V shed 8 bases and J 4 bases; nucleotides not matched to a gene: 11. The CDR3 covers 15 residues. For the CDR3, the DNA is TGTGCCAGCGGTCCGGCGGGGGGGGACCCAGAGACCCAGTACTTC. Translation: CASGPAGGDPETQYF.

This clonotype occurred a few times. V is TRBV4-3 and J is TRBJ2-4; D unresolved. The V gene lost 4 bases and the J gene lost 6 bases, with 16 bases spanning the gap. The germline CDR1 and CDR2 sequences are LGHNA and YSLEER. The CDR3 loop spans 15 amino acids. The CDR3 region has the DNA TGCGCCAGCAGCCGATCAAATAGCTACGGAAACATTCAGTACTTC. This sequence encodes CASSRSNSYGNIQYF.

This clonotype was seen repeatedly, ten times or more. V and J are TRBV6-1 and TRBJ2-1; possible D gene TRBD2, 7 bases. Germline assignment: CDR1 MNHNS and CDR2 SASEGT. This CDR3 comprises 16 residues. The V end was cut by 7 bases, the J end by 0 bases, with 16 bases between. The CDR3 here is CASNLIRGGSYNEQFF. The CDR3 DNA reads TGTGCCAGCAATCTAATAAGGGGGGGCTCCTACAATGAGCAGTTCTTC.

The chain couples TRBV5-6 to TRBJ2-7; 9 nucleotides align to TRBD1. Germline V gene data show CDR1 as SGHDT and CDR2 as YYEEEE. This CDR3 is built from 15 residues. The trim removed 1 base at V and 2 bases at J, leaving 4 bases unmatched. In nucleotides, the CDR3 is TGTGCCAGCAGCTTGTGGGACAGGGTAACCTACGAGCAGTACTTC. This encodes CASSLWDRVTYEQYF.